These 9 T cell receptor beta chains came from one sample sequenced in a study of blood T cell repertoires in COVID-19. Repertoires were generated with immunoSEQ multiplex PCR, while TCRdb's copy carries only in-frame clones and drops some. This sample has approximately 500,000 clones, with 89% found just once. Sequenced input: peripheral blood. All receptors come from a man aged 18 to 29 with COVID-19, enrolled during active disease.

The rearrangement uses TRBV6-5 and TRBJ2-7; 7 nucleotides align to TRBD1. V shed 6 bases and J 2 bases; nucleotides not matched to a gene: 7. Per germline, CDR1 MNHEY and CDR2 SVGAGI. This CDR3 is built from 14 residues. CDR3 residues: CASSNWDRAYEQYF. The CDR3, as DNA: TGTGCCAGCAGCAACTGGGACAGAGCCTACGAGCAGTACTTC.

This chain uses TRBV5-5 with TRBJ2-7; D unresolved. Trimming shortened V by 0 bases and J by 4 bases, and 8 bases separated the two germline ends. CDR3 length: 13 amino acids. Germline V gene sequence: CDR1 SGHKS, CDR2 YYEKEE (reference sequence). CDR3 nucleotide sequence: TGTGCCAGCAGCTTGGGATTTGAGTACGAGCAGTACTTC. Encoded protein: CASSLGFEYEQYF.

The chain is built from TRBV5-1 and TRBJ2-6; no firm D call. This CDR3 has 16 amino acids. Germline assignment: CDR1 SGHRS and CDR2 YFSETQ. The germline V and J ends were trimmed by 1 base and 0 bases, with 8 bases remaining between them. The CDR3 spells CASSLSVSSGANVLTF. CDR3 DNA: TGCGCCAGCAGCTTGAGTGTGAGCTCTGGGGCCAACGTCCTGACTTTC.

The chain recombines TRBV18 with TRBJ1-1; TRBD1 is a possible D gene (6 bases). Between the trimmed V and J ends, which lost 3 bases and 7 bases, there was a span of 9 bases. There are 12 residues in the CDR3. Germline CDR1 reads KGHSH; CDR2 reads LQKENI. The DNA for the CDR3 is TGTGCCAGCTCACCTGGGGGCGGTGAAGCTTTCTTT. The encoded protein is CASSPGGGEAFF.

The rearrangement uses TRBV19 and TRBJ2-3, with 8 positions matching TRBD2. The J segment lost 8 bases and the V segment lost 3 bases, leaving 7 bases of the junction unmatched. The CDR3 has 14 residues. Germline V gives CDR1 LNHDA, CDR2 SQIVND (reference sequence). In DNA, the CDR3 is TGTGCCAGTAGTATCAGCGGGGGCGAGGGTACGCAGTATTTT. Translating it yields CASSISGGEGTQYF.

The rearrangement joins TRBV2 to TRBJ2-5, with 9 bases that match TRBD2. Germline values: CDR1 SNHLY, CDR2 FYNNEI. CDR3 length: 16 amino acids. The V and J ends lost 5 bases and 1 base, in that order; junction bases with no gene match: 8. CDR3 bases: TGTGCCAGCAGTCCCCACAGCGGGGGGATCCAAGAGACCCAGTACTTC. This translates into CASSPHSGGIQETQYF. The variable domain in full, completed from reference TRBV2 and TRBJ2-5, reads EPEVTQTPSHQVTQMGQEVILRCVPISNHLYFYWYRQILGQKVEFLVSFYNNEISEKSEIFDDQFSVERPDGSNFTLKIRSTKLEDSAMYFCASSPHSGGIQETQYFGPGTRLLVL.

The V and J genes are TRBV2 and TRBJ1-1, with 8 bases aligning to TRBD1. V was clipped by 7 bases and J by 1 base; unmatched bases: 11. Germline loops: CDR1 SNHLY, CDR2 FYNNEI. The CDR3 has 16 amino acids. DNA for the CDR3: TGTGCCAGCACTGGACAGGGAGGTATGACGAACACTGAAGCTTTCTTT. It is translated as CASTGQGGMTNTEAFF.

This chain links TRBV10-2 with TRBJ1-6, with 11 bases fitting TRBD1. The ends lost 7 bases at V and 9 bases at J; junction bases unmatched: 8. Per the germline V gene, CDR1 is WSHSY and CDR2 is SAAADI. The CDR3 covers 15 residues. CDR3 residues: CASKMDRGPRSPLHF. DNA for the CDR3: TGCGCCAGCAAGATGGACAGGGGGCCTCGTTCACCCCTCCACTTT.

Remarks on this clone: Other nucleotide sequences from this sample produce the same CDR3. V usage is TRBV7-9 and J usage is TRBJ2-5; D call uncertain. Trimming stripped 1 base from V and 2 bases from J, with 5 bases between. Germline V gene lookup returns CDR1 SEHNR and CDR2 FQNEAQ (reference sequence). The CDR3 is 13 residues long. The CDR3 is CASSLVLQETQYF. The CDR3 DNA reads as TGTGCCAGCAGCTTAGTCCTACAAGAGACCCAGTACTTC.